One sample yielded the 16 T cell receptor beta chains listed below, sequenced in a study of cytomegalovirus exposure and HLA in healthy donors. With 60 Vbeta and 13 Jbeta primers, the PCR was carried out. Generated by immunoSEQ multiplex PCR, the TCRdb table keeps only in-frame clones and is missing some. The table shows around 220,000 clones, with over 75% occurring only once. The sequenced material came from PBMCs. The receptors were gathered from a girl aged 2 to 10 in good health and CMV-seronegative.

CDR3 in DNA: TGTGCCAGCGGTTTCCGACTAGCCTTAGACTACGAGCAGTACTTC. It is translated as CASGFRLALDYEQYF. This sequence joins TRBV5-6 and TRBJ2-7; the match to TRBD2 covers 7 bases. V lost 7 bases and J lost 3; bases outside the gene matches: 13. The CDR3 sequence is 15 residues long. Germline V lookup: CDR1 SGHDT, CDR2 YYEEEE.

The V and J genes are TRBV5-1 and TRBJ2-5, with a tentative D call TRBD1 (5 bases). The V end was cut by 5 bases, the J end by 7 bases, with 21 bases between. Germline-derived CDR1 and CDR2 are SGHRS and YFSETQ. The CDR3 is 15 amino acids. The CDR3 sequence is CASSYLSDRGATQYF. CDR3 DNA sequence: TGCGCCAGCAGTTACCTTTCCGACAGAGGCGCGACCCAGTACTTC. Full variable domain (rest looked up from reference TRBV5-1 and TRBJ2-5): KAGVTQTPRYLIKTRGQQVTLSCSPISGHRSVSWYQQTPGQGLQFLFEYFSETQRNKGNFPGRFSGRQFSNSRSEMNVSTLELGDSALYLCASSYLSDRGATQYFGPGTRLLVL.

The rearrangement joins TRBV19 to TRBJ1-2, with TRBD1 matching 7 bases. This CDR3 region has 13 residues. Germline CDR1 LNHDA, CDR2 SQIVND (reference sequence). V lost 4 bases and J lost 8; bases outside the gene matches: 7. The CDR3 loop reads CASSTNTGEGYTF. The CDR3 DNA reads TGTGCCAGTAGTACTAACACAGGGGAAGGCTACACCTTC. Using reference TRBV19 and TRBJ1-2 for the parts outside the CDR3, the full variable domain is DGGITQSPKYLFRKEGQNVTLSCEQNLNHDAMYWYRQDPGQGLRLIYYSQIVNDFQKGDIAEGYSVSREKKESFPLTVTSAQKNPTAFYLCASSTNTGEGYTFGSGTRLTVV.

V gene TRBV27 combines with J gene TRBJ2-1, with D maybe TRBD2 (6 bases). V lost 8 bases and J lost 8, with 13 bases in between. CDR3 length: 12 residues. Germline-derived CDR1 and CDR2 are MNHEY and SMNVEV (reference sequence). CDR3: CASAYGGHEQFF. CDR3 in DNA: TGTGCCAGCGCTTACGGGGGTCATGAGCAGTTCTTC.

V is TRBV7-8 and J is TRBJ2-7, with a tentative D call TRBD2 (6 bases). CDR1 SGHVS and CDR2 FQNEAQ come from the germline V gene. V shed 1 base and J shed 3 bases, with 13 bases lying between them. This CDR3 has 15 amino acids. The CDR3 spells CASSLVGLSGYEQYF. The CDR3 nucleotides are TGTGCCAGCAGCTTAGTGGGTCTTAGCGGCTACGAGCAGTACTTC.

This chain links TRBV6-1 with TRBJ2-1; D ambiguous. Trimming left V 2 bases short and J 13 bases short, with 9 bases between. The CDR3 sequence is 11 residues long. CDR1 and CDR2 (germline): MNHNS, SASEGT. The CDR3 is CASSELTGQFF. The CDR3 coding sequence is TGTGCCAGCAGTGAATTAACGGGTCAGTTCTTC.

V is TRBV5-4 and J is TRBJ2-5; 10 nucleotides match TRBD2. The CDR3 has 19 amino acids. J was trimmed by 5 bases and V by 0 bases; bases with no gene match: 16. Germline V gene sequence: CDR1 SGHNT, CDR2 YYREEE (reference sequence). The CDR3 spells CASSLVGVWSGRAQETQYF. The CDR3 nucleotides read TGTGCCAGCAGCTTGGTGGGGGTCTGGAGCGGGAGGGCTCAGGAGACCCAGTACTTC.

This rearrangement joins TRBV4-1 to TRBJ2-3, with D perhaps matching TRBD2 (7 bases). Looked up from germline, CDR1 is MGHRA and CDR2 is YSYEKL. Trimming pared 5 bases from V and 11 bases from J, leaving 17 bases between. CDR3 length equals 13 residues. CDR3 region: CASSETGGQRQYF. In DNA, the CDR3 is TGCGCCAGCAGCGAAACCGGGGGGCAGAGGCAGTATTTT.

This chain joins TRBV5-1 and TRBJ2-3; 10 positions match TRBD2. This CDR3 has 17 residues. With V trimmed by 0 bases and J by 4 bases, 8 bases remained unmatched. Germline CDR1 SGHRS, CDR2 YFSETQ. CDR3 DNA sequence: TGCGCCAGCAGCTTGGCCCTACCTAGCGGGGGTTCAGATACGCAGTATTTT. Translated, it gives CASSLALPSGGSDTQYF.

This chain connects TRBV4-1 to TRBJ2-7; 7 bases are shared with TRBD1. Trimming cost V 2 bases and J 0 bases; bases outside gene matches: 4. The V gene's germline CDR1 is MGHRA and CDR2 YSYEKL. This CDR3 has 15 amino acids. CDR3 region: CASSQSQGVSYEQYF. CDR3 bases: TGCGCCAGCAGCCAATCCCAGGGGGTCTCCTACGAGCAGTACTTC.

CDR3: CASSTQGSRANEQFF. CDR3 coding DNA: TGTGCCAGCAGTACTCAGGGTAGCAGGGCCAATGAGCAGTTCTTC. The chain recombines TRBV6-5 with TRBJ2-1; D is possibly TRBD1 (5 bases). V shed 5 bases and J shed 6 bases, with 17 bases lying between them. The CDR3 is 15 residues long. Germline-derived CDR1 and CDR2 are MNHEY and SVGAGI.

V and J are TRBV6-5 and TRBJ2-3, with 9 bases fitting TRBD2. Germline loops: CDR1 MNHEY, CDR2 SVGAGI. There are 14 residues in the CDR3. The junction had 1 base not matched to a gene; V was cut back by 0 bases and J by 6 bases. CDR3 bases: TGTGCCAGCAGTTACTCGCGGGGGGGGGATACGCAGTATTTT. It codes for CASSYSRGGDTQYF.

This clone has just a few counts. The chain links TRBV18 to TRBJ1-4, with 7 bases matching TRBD1. This CDR3 is built from 14 residues. V was clipped by 6 bases and J by 7 bases; unmatched bases: 8. Germline CDR1 reads KGHSH; CDR2 reads LQKENI. CDR3 bases: TGTGCCAGCTCTCAGACAGGGTCCGCTGAAAAACTGTTTTTT. It codes for CASSQTGSAEKLFF.

This clone was counted only a few times. V is TRBV6-6 and J is TRBJ2-5, with D perhaps TRBD2 (5 bases). V was cut by 0 bases and J by 10 bases, with 12 bases left in between. The germline V gene encodes CDR1 MNHNY and CDR2 SVGAGI (reference sequence). The CDR3 has 13 amino acids. CDR3 sequence reads: CASSYSKLGDQYF. CDR3 bases: TGTGCCAGCAGTTACTCGAAACTAGGAGACCAGTACTTC.

V usage is TRBV9 and J usage is TRBJ1-1, with unresolved D. Germline V CDR1 and CDR2: SGDLS, YYNGEE. V gave up 4 bases and J gave up 0 bases, with 7 bases separating them. This CDR3 region has 13 residues. CDR3 nucleotide sequence: TGTGCCAGCAGCTCGAGCATGAACACTGAAGCTTTCTTT. As protein: CASSSSMNTEAFF.

The chain is built from TRBV19 and TRBJ2-3; a weak D match, TRBD1 (6 bases). Germline CDR1 LNHDA, CDR2 SQIVND (reference sequence). The V gene lost 5 bases and the J gene lost 2 bases, with 11 bases spanning the gap. This CDR3 comprises 14 residues. The CDR3 DNA follows: TGTGCCAGTAGTTTCCAGGGGTCCACAGATACGCAGTATTTT. Residues: CASSFQGSTDTQYF.